These 32 T cell receptor beta chains were all obtained from the same sample, sequenced in a study of cytomegalovirus exposure and HLA in healthy donors. The PCR was carried out with 60 Vbeta primers and 13 Jbeta primers. Measured with immunoSEQ multiplex PCR; TCRdb has only the in-frame clones, and not every one. The listing contains 150,000 to 200,000 clones. Sequences were obtained from PBMCs. The origin of the receptors is a woman between 18 and 29 years old in good health and CMV-seropositive.

V usage is TRBV9 and J usage is TRBJ2-2; 12 bases map to TRBD1. There are 16 residues in the CDR3. The germline CDR1 and CDR2 sequences are SGDLS and YYNGEE. V gave up 4 bases and J gave up 4 bases; unmatched junction bases: 5. The CDR3 is CASSPRDRGPTGELFF. CDR3 DNA: TGTGCCAGCAGCCCCCGGGACAGGGGGCCCACCGGGGAGCTGTTTTTT. The full variable domain, with the rest looked up from reference TRBV9 and TRBJ2-2, is DSGVTQTPKHLITATGQRVTLRCSPRSGDLSVYWYQQSLDQGLQFLIQYYNGEERAKGNILERFSAQQFPDLHSELNLSSLELGDSALYFCASSPRDRGPTGELFFGEGSRLTVL.

The chain is built from TRBV13 and TRBJ1-6; the match to TRBD1 covers 7 bases. Germline V gene data show CDR1 as PRHDT and CDR2 as FYEKMQ (reference sequence). With V trimmed by 6 bases and J by 7 bases, 12 bases remained unmatched. CDR3 length: 16 amino acids. The CDR3 loop is CASRSSRGRGNSPLHF. For the CDR3, the DNA is TGTGCCAGCAGATCATCTAGGGGGCGCGGGAATTCACCCCTCCACTTT.

Here the CDR3 reads CASSLGAGAGEKLFF. CDR3 sequence (DNA): TGTGCCAGCAGCTTAGGGGCAGGGGCTGGTGAAAAACTGTTTTTT. The V call is TRBV7-9, the J call TRBJ1-4, with D maybe TRBD1 (6 bases). Germline CDR1 and CDR2: SEHNR and FQNEAQ (reference sequence). V was cut by 1 base and J by 7 bases, with 13 bases left in between. CDR3 length: 15 residues.

As concerns this clone: An end of the junction differs from the germline gene, which may be a read error. This chain connects TRBV6-1 to TRBJ2-7; D might be TRBD2 (5 bases). Germline V gene sequence: CDR1 MNHNS, CDR2 SASEGT. This CDR3 region has 10 residues. CDR3 bases: TGTGCCAGCGTGGACTTTCTACGACTCTTC. This gives the protein CASVDFLRLF.

On this clone: Other DNA variants within this sample encode the same CDR3. The chain has TRBV7-9 and TRBJ2-3; 10 bases line up with TRBD2. V lost 3 bases, J lost 3 bases, and 0 bases stayed unmatched. The germline CDR1 and CDR2 sequences are SEHNR and FQNEAQ (reference sequence). The CDR3 is made up of 14 amino acids. CDR3 bases: TGTGCCAGCAGCTTTAGCGGGGGGACAGATACGCAGTATTTT. Protein sequence: CASSFSGGTDTQYF.

This chain links TRBV5-1 with TRBJ2-1, with 7 bases matching TRBD2. This CDR3 has 15 amino acids. V shed 2 bases, J shed 5 bases, and the junction held 7 bases outside the gene matches. Germline V gene lookup returns CDR1 SGHRS and CDR2 YFSETQ. CDR3: CASSFGGSVDNEQFF. CDR3 DNA: TGCGCCAGCAGCTTTGGCGGGAGTGTGGACAATGAGCAGTTCTTC.

The chain links TRBV11-3 to TRBJ2-1; no reliable D call. V was shortened by 3 bases and J by 10 bases, with 13 bases between the two germline ends. The CDR3 is 13 residues long. The germline V gene has CDR1 SGHNT and CDR2 YENEEA. The CDR3 loop is CASSLGQSEEQFF. DNA for the CDR3: TGTGCCAGCAGCTTGGGCCAATCAGAGGAGCAGTTCTTC.

The chain links TRBV5-1 to TRBJ2-5, with TRBD1 identical over 9 bases. Germline-derived CDR1 and CDR2 are SGHRS and YFSETQ. V shed 3 bases and J 5 bases; nucleotides not matched to a gene: 5. This CDR3 is built from 14 residues. CDR3 in DNA: TGCGCCAGCAGCTACGGGACAGGGAGGGAGACCCAGTACTTC. Translated, it gives CASSYGTGRETQYF.

The V and J genes are TRBV29-1 and TRBJ1-2; D uncertain. Trimming stripped 4 bases from V and 7 bases from J, with 19 bases between. This CDR3 is 14 amino acids long. Germline loops: CDR1 SQVTM, CDR2 ANQGSEA. DNA for the CDR3: TGCAGCGTTGTTACGGGAGACATAAGCGCTGGCTACACCTTC. As protein: CSVVTGDISAGYTF.

This sequence joins TRBV30 and TRBJ1-5; 8 bases line up with TRBD1. The CDR3 loop spans 14 amino acids. Per germline, CDR1 GTSNPN and CDR2 SVGIG (reference sequence). The ends lost 5 bases at V and 4 bases at J; junction bases unmatched: 7. DNA for the CDR3: TGTGCCTGGGCTCGAACAGGGGGGAATCAGCCCCAGCATTTT. It specifies CAWARTGGNQPQHF.

V usage is TRBV14 and J usage is TRBJ2-2, with D possibly matching TRBD2 (5 bases). The germline V gene has CDR1 SGHDN and CDR2 FVKESK. V was shortened by 4 bases and J by 8 bases, with 11 bases between the two germline ends. The CDR3 sequence is 13 residues long. The CDR3 coding sequence is TGTGCCAGCAGCCGGACTCCGTGGGGGGAGCTGTTTTTT. This sequence encodes CASSRTPWGELFF.

The chain links TRBV15 to TRBJ1-4; D is uncertain. The V gene's germline CDR1 is LNHNV and CDR2 YYDKDF (reference sequence). There are 14 residues in the CDR3. V lost 0 bases to trimming and J lost 5 bases, with 7 bases between them. CDR3 amino acids: CATSRDPGNEKLFF. The CDR3 coding sequence is TGTGCCACCAGCAGAGATCCCGGGAATGAAAAACTGTTTTTT.

The CDR3 reads CASSLMTDGPGPQHF. CDR3 bases: TGTGCCAGCTCTCTCATGACAGACGGCCCTGGGCCCCAGCATTTT. This chain connects TRBV19 to TRBJ1-5; tentative D call: TRBD1 (5 bases). The V and J ends lost 9 bases and 9 bases respectively, with 24 bases between them. This CDR3 comprises 15 residues. Germline V gene sequence: CDR1 LNHDA, CDR2 SQIVND (reference sequence). Variable domain in full (rest from reference TRBV19 and TRBJ1-5): DGGITQSPKYLFRKEGQNVTLSCEQNLNHDAMYWYRQDPGQGLRLIYYSQIVNDFQKGDIAEGYSVSREKKESFPLTVTSAQKNPTAFYLCASSLMTDGPGPQHFGDGTRLSIL.

J is TRBJ2-3 and V is TRBV5-1; TRBD2 matches at 11 bases. Germline assignment: CDR1 SGHRS and CDR2 YFSETQ. The CDR3 covers 14 residues. The J segment lost 4 bases and the V segment lost 6 bases, leaving 4 bases of the junction unmatched. The CDR3 bases are TGCGCCAGCATAGCGGGGGGGCAATCAGATACGCAGTATTTT. This sequence encodes CASIAGGQSDTQYF.

V usage is TRBV19 and J usage is TRBJ1-1; 8 bases match TRBD1. This CDR3 contains 16 residues. The J segment lost 6 bases and the V segment lost 5 bases, leaving 14 bases of the junction unmatched. Germline V gene sequence: CDR1 LNHDA, CDR2 SQIVND (reference sequence). In DNA form, the CDR3 reads TGTGCCAGTAGTGGTTGGTTGACAGGGGTAAGGTCTGAAGCTTTCTTT. It codes for CASSGWLTGVRSEAFF.

This rearrangement joins TRBV7-2 to TRBJ1-2; D remains ambiguous. Trimming took 4 bases from V and 5 from J, leaving 8 bases between them. Germline V gene data show CDR1 as SGHTA and CDR2 as FQGNSA. The CDR3 consists of 12 residues. The CDR3 bases are TGTGCCAGCAGCTCTAGAGCTTATGGCTACACCTTC. It encodes CASSSRAYGYTF.

The V and J genes are TRBV15 and TRBJ1-2; 12 nucleotides line up with TRBD1. Germline V gives CDR1 LNHNV, CDR2 YYDKDF (reference sequence). The CDR3 is 13 amino acids. The J segment lost 10 bases and the V segment lost 5 bases, leaving 5 bases of the junction unmatched. The CDR3 here is CATSGTGGRDYTF. The CDR3, as DNA: TGTGCCACCAGCGGGACAGGGGGCAGGGACTACACCTTC.

The V call is TRBV15, the J call TRBJ1-1, with unresolved D. Germline V CDR1 and CDR2: LNHNV, YYDKDF (reference sequence). V was trimmed by 2 bases and J by 1 base, leaving 8 bases between them. The CDR3 is made up of 14 amino acids. The DNA for the CDR3 is TGTGCCACCAGCAGACCGCCACAGAACACTGAAGCTTTCTTT. This encodes CATSRPPQNTEAFF.

The chain carries TRBV18 and TRBJ1-5; 8 nucleotides line up with TRBD1. The germline gives CDR1 KGHSH, CDR2 LQKENI. J lost 4 bases, V lost 3 bases, and 8 bases had no gene match. This CDR3 comprises 16 residues. The CDR3 spells CASSPGQGAQNQPQHF. In nucleotides, the CDR3 is TGTGCCAGCTCACCGGGGCAGGGGGCGCAAAATCAGCCCCAGCATTTT.

This chain uses TRBV11-2 with TRBJ2-7; possible D gene TRBD2, 5 bases. Germline CDR1 SGHAT, CDR2 FQNNGV. CDR3 length: 13 residues. The V and J ends lost 5 bases and 7 bases respectively, with 15 bases between them. CDR3 region: CASSLRESREQYF. CDR3 nucleotide sequence: TGTGCCAGCAGCCTTAGGGAGTCTAGAGAGCAGTACTTC.

The chain is built from TRBV9 and TRBJ2-7, with D possibly TRBD2 on 5 matching bases. The V gene lost 0 bases and the J gene lost 3 bases, with 10 bases spanning the gap. Germline V lookup: CDR1 SGDLS, CDR2 YYNGEE. CDR3 length equals 14 residues. The CDR3 loop reads CASSVASSFYEQYF. The DNA of the CDR3 is TGTGCCAGCAGCGTAGCTAGCAGCTTCTACGAGCAGTACTTC.

The chain couples TRBV9 to TRBJ2-1; 8 positions agree with TRBD2. The germline V gene has CDR1 SGDLS and CDR2 YYNGEE. Trimming at V came to 0 bases and at J to 9 bases, leaving 17 bases not matched to a gene. The CDR3 totals 18 residues. CDR3 in DNA: TGTGCCAGCAGCGTAGCACACGCCGGGACTAGTGCCCTGGGTGAGCAGTTCTTC. This sequence encodes CASSVAHAGTSALGEQFF.

The genes are TRBV11-3 and TRBJ2-5, with D possibly being TRBD2 (5 bases). Trimming pared 3 bases from V and 5 bases from J, leaving 10 bases between. This CDR3 is 13 amino acids long. Per germline, CDR1 SGHNT and CDR2 YENEEA. Here the CDR3 reads CASSFYGEETQYF. As DNA, the CDR3 is TGTGCCAGCAGCTTTTACGGGGAGGAGACCCAGTACTTC.

The chain is built from TRBV5-4 and TRBJ2-7; possibly TRBD2 for D (6 bases). V was cut by 0 bases and J by 3 bases, with 19 bases left in between. This CDR3 is built from 17 residues. Germline loops: CDR1 SGHNT, CDR2 YYREEE (reference sequence). The CDR3: CASSLGGGGKRIYEQYF. CDR3 nucleotides: TGTGCCAGCAGCTTGGGAGGAGGAGGGAAACGGATCTACGAGCAGTACTTC.

V and J are TRBV5-1 and TRBJ1-1; TRBD1 might be the D (5 bases). The CDR3 consists of 18 residues. Deletions cut 2 bases from V and 5 bases from J, with 25 bases between. The germline V gene encodes CDR1 SGHRS and CDR2 YFSETQ. The CDR3 is CASSFSSTGGVGRTEAFF. The CDR3 DNA sequence: TGCGCCAGCAGCTTTAGTTCTACGGGGGGGGTTGGTAGGACTGAAGCTTTCTTT.

The gene calls are TRBV20-1 and TRBJ2-5; a weak D match, TRBD2 (5 bases). Deletions cut 4 bases from V and 11 bases from J, with 11 bases between. The length of the CDR3 is 10 residues. Germline loops: CDR1 DFQATT, CDR2 SNEGSKA (reference sequence). The CDR3 DNA is TGCAGTGCTAAAGTCGGGGAGCAGTACTTC. Its translation: CSAKVGEQYF.

The V gene is TRBV7-9, the J gene TRBJ1-3; D possibly corresponds to TRBD1 (6 bases). CDR1 SEHNR and CDR2 FQNEAQ come from the germline V gene (reference sequence). V was pared by 5 bases and J by 2 bases, with 13 bases between. This CDR3 is built from 15 residues. CDR3 bases: TGTGCCAGCAGCCTACAGGGAACGCCTGGAAACACCATATATTTT. It yields the protein CASSLQGTPGNTIYF.

This chain uses TRBV6-1 with TRBJ2-7, with a possible D match to TRBD1 (5 bases). The CDR3 loop spans 13 amino acids. Germline V lookup: CDR1 MNHNS, CDR2 SASEGT. V was cut by 6 bases and J by 3 bases, with 12 bases left in between. The chain's CDR3 is CASRYRTDYEQYF. The CDR3 DNA is TGTGCCAGCAGGTACAGGACGGACTACGAGCAGTACTTC.

The V gene is TRBV29-1, the J gene TRBJ2-1; 8 bases fit TRBD2. V dropped 1 base and J dropped 0; count of bases not matched to a gene: 8. Germline CDR1 and CDR2: SQVTM and ANQGSEA. This CDR3 comprises 17 residues. CDR3 coding DNA: TGCAGCGTTGAAGCCCCACGGAGCGGGAGCTCCTACAATGAGCAGTTCTTC. Translating gives CSVEAPRSGSSYNEQFF.

The V gene is TRBV7-3, the J gene TRBJ2-5; 14 bases align to TRBD2. Germline V lookup: CDR1 SGHTA, CDR2 FQGTGA. The CDR3 runs to 16 residues. J was trimmed by 3 bases and V by 3 bases; bases with no gene match: 3. CDR3 sequence: CASSFPGLAGEETQYF. The CDR3 DNA is TGTGCCAGCAGCTTCCCGGGACTAGCGGGAGAAGAGACCCAGTACTTC.

The CDR3 bases are TGTGCCTTCTCTGCGGACAGCAATTCACCCCTCCACTTT. This codes for CAFSADSNSPLHF. V usage is TRBV30 and J usage is TRBJ1-6, with D maybe TRBD1 (6 bases). The CDR3 loop spans 13 amino acids. Germline V gene lookup returns CDR1 GTSNPN and CDR2 SVGIG (reference sequence). V lost 7 bases, J lost 7 bases, and 14 bases lay in between.

The V call is TRBV7-9, the J call TRBJ2-2; D is ambiguous. This CDR3 has 14 residues. Trimming removed 4 bases from V and 0 bases from J, with 6 bases in between. CDR1 and CDR2 (germline): SEHNR, FQNEAQ (reference sequence). CDR3 sequence (DNA): TGTGCCAGCAGCTCCAATCCGAACACCGGGGAGCTGTTTTTT. This sequence encodes CASSSNPNTGELFF.